The 6 T cell receptor beta chains in this list originate from one sample, sequenced in a study of control samples from healthy donors and cancer patients. The protocol was immunoSEQ multiplex PCR, while the TCRdb copy is restricted to in-frame clones and leaves out a portion. The sample comprises some 120,000 clones, more than 70% of which are singletons, and 2.3% rests with the top ten. The sequenced sample consisted of blood. Every receptor here comes from a woman in her seventies in good health.

The chain employs TRBV14 and TRBJ2-1; the match to TRBD1 covers 8 bases. Germline V gene sequence: CDR1 SGHDN, CDR2 FVKESK. The CDR3 extends over 14 amino acids. V lost 5 bases, J lost 7 bases, and 7 bases stayed unmatched. The CDR3 spells CASSTWTGRNEQFF. CDR3 sequence (DNA): TGTGCCAGCAGCACTTGGACAGGGAGGAATGAGCAGTTCTTC.

V is TRBV5-6 and J is TRBJ2-7; D gene uncertain. The CDR3 runs to 15 residues. The V end lost 4 bases, the J end lost 0 bases, and 14 bases lay between the germline ends. Germline CDR1 SGHDT, CDR2 YYEEEE. The CDR3 protein is CASSLPARNSYEQYF. The CDR3 nucleotides are TGTGCCAGCAGCCTCCCAGCGCGGAACTCCTACGAGCAGTACTTC.

The J gene is TRBJ2-7, the V gene TRBV6-6; 9 positions agree with TRBD1. Per the germline V gene, CDR1 is MNHNY and CDR2 is SVGAGI (reference sequence). V lost 2 bases, J lost 6 bases, and 5 bases stayed unmatched. CDR3 size: 14 residues. The CDR3 DNA sequence: TGTGCCAGCAGTTACGGGACAGGGTTCGGCGAGCAGTACTTC. It yields the protein CASSYGTGFGEQYF.

This chain uses TRBV11-2 with TRBJ2-5; the D is unclear. Germline V lookup: CDR1 SGHAT, CDR2 FQNNGV. The CDR3 loop spans 14 amino acids. With 2 bases removed from V and 4 bases from J, the gap between germline ends came to 11 bases. CDR3 region: CASSLSSWGETQYF. Here the CDR3 DNA reads TGTGCCAGCAGCTTATCATCTTGGGGAGAGACCCAGTACTTC. Based on the CDR3 plus reference TRBV11-2 and TRBJ2-5, the full variable domain is EAGVAQSPRYKIIEKRQSVAFWCNPISGHATLYWYQQILGQGPKLLIQFQNNGVVDDSQLPKDRFSAERLKGVDSTLKIQPAKLEDSAVYLCASSLSSWGETQYFGPGTRLLVL.

The V gene is TRBV11-2, the J gene TRBJ1-1; D perhaps matches TRBD1 (5 bases). Germline CDR1 and CDR2: SGHAT and FQNNGV. Trimming removed 3 bases from V and 1 base from J, with 9 bases in between. The CDR3 sequence is 14 residues long. This CDR3 reads CASSFPGGNTEAFF. The CDR3 DNA follows: TGTGCCAGCAGCTTCCCTGGGGGGAACACTGAAGCTTTCTTT. Drawing the rest from reference TRBV11-2 and TRBJ1-1, the complete variable domain is EAGVAQSPRYKIIEKRQSVAFWCNPISGHATLYWYQQILGQGPKLLIQFQNNGVVDDSQLPKDRFSAERLKGVDSTLKIQPAKLEDSAVYLCASSFPGGNTEAFFGQGTRLTVV.

This CDR3 is CASSPGPQGYEQYF. CDR3 nucleotide sequence: TGTGCCAGCAGCCCTGGCCCACAGGGGTACGAGCAGTACTTC. The chain has TRBV3-1 (or the pseudogene TRBV3-2) and TRBJ2-7; 7 nucleotides agree with TRBD1. The CDR3 is 14 residues long. Losses at the gene ends were 4 bases for V and 4 bases for J; bases not matched to a gene: 7. The germline CDR1 and CDR2 sequences are LGHDT and YNNKEL (reference sequence).